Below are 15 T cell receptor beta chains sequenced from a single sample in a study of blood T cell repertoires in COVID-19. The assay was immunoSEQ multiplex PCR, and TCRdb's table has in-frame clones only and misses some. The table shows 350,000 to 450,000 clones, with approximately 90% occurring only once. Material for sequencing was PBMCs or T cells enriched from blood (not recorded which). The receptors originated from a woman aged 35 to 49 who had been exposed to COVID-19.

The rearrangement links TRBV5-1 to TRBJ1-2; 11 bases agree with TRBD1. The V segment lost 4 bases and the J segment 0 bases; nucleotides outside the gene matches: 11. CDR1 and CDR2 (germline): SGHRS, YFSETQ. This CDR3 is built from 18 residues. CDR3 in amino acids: CASSLPPGQGGSNYGYTF. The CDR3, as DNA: TGCGCCAGCAGCCTCCCGCCGGGACAGGGGGGGTCTAACTATGGCTACACCTTC. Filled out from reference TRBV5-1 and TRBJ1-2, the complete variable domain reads KAGVTQTPRYLIKTRGQQVTLSCSPISGHRSVSWYQQTPGQGLQFLFEYFSETQRNKGNFPGRFSGRQFSNSRSEMNVSTLELGDSALYLCASSLPPGQGGSNYGYTFGSGTRLTVV.

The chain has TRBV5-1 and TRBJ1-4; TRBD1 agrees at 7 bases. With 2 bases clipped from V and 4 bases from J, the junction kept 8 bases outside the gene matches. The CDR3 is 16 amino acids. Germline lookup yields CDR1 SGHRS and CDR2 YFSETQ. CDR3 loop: CASSLQGLGDNEKLFF. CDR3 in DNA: TGCGCCAGCAGCTTACAGGGGCTAGGGGATAATGAAAAACTGTTTTTT.

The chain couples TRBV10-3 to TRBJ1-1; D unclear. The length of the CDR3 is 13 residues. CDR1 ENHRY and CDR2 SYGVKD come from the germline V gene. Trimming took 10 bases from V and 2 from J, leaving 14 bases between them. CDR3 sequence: CATSREINTEAFF. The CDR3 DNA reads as TGTGCCACCTCCCGGGAGATAAACACTGAAGCTTTCTTT.

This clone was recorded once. Here the CDR3 reads CASSSGGLAGTGELFF. The CDR3 coding sequence is TGTGCCAGCAGCTCAGGGGGACTAGCCGGCACCGGGGAGCTGTTTTTT. This chain uses TRBV7-3 with TRBJ2-2; 9 bases are a match to TRBD2. Germline lookup yields CDR1 SGHTA and CDR2 FQGTGA. V shed 4 bases, J shed 4 bases, and the junction held 7 bases outside the gene matches. This CDR3 region has 16 residues.

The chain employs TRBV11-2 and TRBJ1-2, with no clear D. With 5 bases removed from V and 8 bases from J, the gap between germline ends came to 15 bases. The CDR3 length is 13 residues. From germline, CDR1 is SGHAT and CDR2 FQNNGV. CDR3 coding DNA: TGTGCCAGCAGCCCCCGCGGTAATAGGGGCTACACCTTC. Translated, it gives CASSPRGNRGYTF.

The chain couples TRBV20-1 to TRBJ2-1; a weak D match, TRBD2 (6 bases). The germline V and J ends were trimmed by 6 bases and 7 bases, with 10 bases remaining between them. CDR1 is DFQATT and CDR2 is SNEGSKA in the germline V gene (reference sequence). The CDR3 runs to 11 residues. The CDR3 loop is CSAWDFNEQFF. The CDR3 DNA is TGCAGTGCCTGGGACTTTAATGAGCAGTTCTTC.

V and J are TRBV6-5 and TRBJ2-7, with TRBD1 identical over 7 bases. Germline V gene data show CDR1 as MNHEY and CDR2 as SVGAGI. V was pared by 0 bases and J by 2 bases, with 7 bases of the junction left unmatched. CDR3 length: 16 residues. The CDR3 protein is CASSYSTLGTAYEQYF. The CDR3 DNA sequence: TGTGCCAGCAGTTACTCGACCTTAGGGACAGCCTACGAGCAGTACTTC.

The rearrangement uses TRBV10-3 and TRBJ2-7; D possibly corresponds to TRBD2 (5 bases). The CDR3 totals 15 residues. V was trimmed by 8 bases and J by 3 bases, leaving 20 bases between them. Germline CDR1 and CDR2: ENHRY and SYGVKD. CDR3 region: CAIPAAREFRYEQYF. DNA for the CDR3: TGTGCCATCCCGGCGGCGAGGGAATTTCGCTACGAGCAGTACTTC.

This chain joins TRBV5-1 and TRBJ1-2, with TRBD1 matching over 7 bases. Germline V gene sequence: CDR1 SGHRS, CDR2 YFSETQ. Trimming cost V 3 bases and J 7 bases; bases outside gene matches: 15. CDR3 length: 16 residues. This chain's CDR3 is CASSSLNPTGSSGYTF. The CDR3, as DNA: TGCGCCAGCAGCTCCTTAAACCCGACAGGGAGCAGTGGCTACACCTTC.

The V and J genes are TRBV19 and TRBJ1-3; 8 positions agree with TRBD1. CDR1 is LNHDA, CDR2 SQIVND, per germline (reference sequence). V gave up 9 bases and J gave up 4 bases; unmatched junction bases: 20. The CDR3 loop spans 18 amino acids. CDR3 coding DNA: TGTGCCAGCGCACGTAAAGCGCCAGGGGGCCTCTTCGGAAACACCATATATTTT. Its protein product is CASARKAPGGLFGNTIYF.

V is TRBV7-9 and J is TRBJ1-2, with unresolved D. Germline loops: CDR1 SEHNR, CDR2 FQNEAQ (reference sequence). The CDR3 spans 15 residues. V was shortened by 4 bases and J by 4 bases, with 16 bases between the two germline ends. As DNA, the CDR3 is TGTGCCAGCAGCTCCGCGGGCCCACCGCTCTATGGCTACACCTTC. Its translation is CASSSAGPPLYGYTF.

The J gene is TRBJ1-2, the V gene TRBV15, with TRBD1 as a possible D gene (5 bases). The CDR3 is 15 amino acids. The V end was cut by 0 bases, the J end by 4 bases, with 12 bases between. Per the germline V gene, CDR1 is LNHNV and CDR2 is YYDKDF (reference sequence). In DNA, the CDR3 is TGTGCCACCAGCAGAGATGGCGACAGCCGCTATGGCTACACCTTC. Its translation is CATSRDGDSRYGYTF.

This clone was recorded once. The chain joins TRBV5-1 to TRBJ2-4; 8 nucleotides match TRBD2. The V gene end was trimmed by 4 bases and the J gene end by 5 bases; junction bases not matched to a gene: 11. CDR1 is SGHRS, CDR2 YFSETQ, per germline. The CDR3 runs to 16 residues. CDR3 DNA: TGCGCCAGCAGCCCGGGACTAGGATTGAACGAAAACATTCAGTACTTC. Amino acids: CASSPGLGLNENIQYF.

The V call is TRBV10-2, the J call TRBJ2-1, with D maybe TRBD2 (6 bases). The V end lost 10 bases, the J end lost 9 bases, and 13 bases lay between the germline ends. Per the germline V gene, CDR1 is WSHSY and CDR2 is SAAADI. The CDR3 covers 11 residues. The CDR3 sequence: CATSQAGEQFF. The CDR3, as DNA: TGCGCCACCTCCCAAGCGGGTGAGCAGTTCTTC.

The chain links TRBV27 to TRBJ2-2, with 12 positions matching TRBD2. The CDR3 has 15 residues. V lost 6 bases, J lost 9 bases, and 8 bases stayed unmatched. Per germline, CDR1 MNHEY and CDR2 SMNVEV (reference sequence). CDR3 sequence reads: CASSPARTSGRELFF. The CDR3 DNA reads TGTGCCAGCAGCCCCGCCAGGACTAGCGGGAGGGAGCTGTTTTTT.